The rows below give T cell receptor beta chains drawn from one sample of a study of T cells after yellow fever vaccination. Using its own MiXCR run on the 5' RACE reads, TCRdb lists one record per CDR3 protein. The sample has 320,000 or so distinct CDR3 sequences, less than 9.5% seen once; the top ten hold about 16%. Sample: PBMCs, taken 45 days after the first yellow fever vaccination. The receptor source for this set is a man younger than 30 who received the YFV17D yellow fever vaccine. The CDR3 runs from the conserved cysteine through the conserved F or W. The D gene is left open where the match is weak. Some rows have no size entry. The others give once, few or many, or a class for an expanded clone.

length	V	J	D	size	DNA	CDR3
17	TRBV19	TRBJ2-1	TRBD1	.	TGTGCCAGTAGTAAAACCCGACAGGGTATGGGACACAATGAGCAGTTCTTC	CASSKTRQGMGHNEQFF
13	TRBV12-3/TRBV12-4	TRBJ1-4	.	.	TGTGCCAGCACTTTCGGGGGAAATGAAAAACTGTTTTTT	CASTFGGNEKLFF
16	TRBV11-1	TRBJ1-2	.	.	TGTGCCAGCAGCTTGGGGGAGGGATACTACAACTATGGCTACACCTTC	CASSLGEGYYNYGYTF
14	TRBV24-1	TRBJ2-5	TRBD1	few	TGTGCCACCAGTGAGACCGGGACAGAAGAGACCCAGTACTTC	CATSETGTEETQYF
14	TRBV11-2	TRBJ1-3	.	few	TGTGCCAGCAGCTTAGATTACTCTGGAAACACCATATATTTT	CASSLDYSGNTIYF
14	TRBV7-2	TRBJ2-7	.	.	TGTGCCAGCAGCCGGGAAGGGCGTCAAGGCGAGCAGTACTTC	CASSREGRQGEQYF
16	TRBV6-5	TRBJ1-1	TRBD1	.	TGTCCCAGCAGTTACCCACGGACAGGGGGGGACACTGAAGCTTTCTTT	CPSSYPRTGGDTEAFF
15	TRBV12-3/TRBV12-4	TRBJ2-3	.	.	TGTGCCAGCAGCTACGGGGGCTGGAGTGGAGATACGCAGTATTTT	CASSYGGWSGDTQYF
15	TRBV29-1	TRBJ1-3	TRBD1	many	TGCAGCGTTGCACCACAGGGGAACTCTGGAAACACCATATATTTT	CSVAPQGNSGNTIYF
14	TRBV20-1	TRBJ2-3	TRBD2	few	TGCAGTGCTAGAGAAGCGGGGGGGCTGAATACGCAGTATTTT	CSAREAGGLNTQYF
17	TRBV4-1	TRBJ2-6	.	few	TGCGCCAGCAGCCCCCATCTAGATGAGGCTGGGGCCAACGTCCTGACTTTC	CASSPHLDEAGANVLTF
14	TRBV18	TRBJ1-6	.	.	TGTGCCAGCTCACCAGGAGGGGGGGATTCACCCCTCCACTTT	CASSPGGGDSPLHF
19	TRBV27	TRBJ1-6	.	.	TGTGCCAGCAGTTTTAAGGGGCCGACAGGTAGCTCCTATAATTCACCCCTCCACTTT	CASSFKGPTGSSYNSPLHF
13	TRBV7-2	TRBJ2-5	.	many	TGTGCCAGCAGCTTAGCGAACCAAGAGACCCAGTACTTC	CASSLANQETQYF
13	TRBV29-1	TRBJ2-1	.	.	TGCAGCGTTGAAAGGTTAGAAGACAATGAGCAGTTCTTC	CSVERLEDNEQFF
17	TRBV7-2	TRBJ2-1	TRBD2	.	TGTGCCAGCAGCCTGCGGGGGGGACTAGACCCTTACAATGAGCAGTTCTTC	CASSLRGGLDPYNEQFF
14	TRBV10-3	TRBJ1-6	.	.	TGTGCCATCAGTGAGGGACAGTATAATTCACCCCTCCACTTT	CAISEGQYNSPLHF
15	TRBV3-1	TRBJ2-3	.	.	TGTGCCAGCAGCCCGACAGGTGATTTCACAGATACGCAGTATTTT	CASSPTGDFTDTQYF
14	TRBV7-2	TRBJ2-3	TRBD1	many	TGTGCCAGCAATCCGGGGACAGCCATAGATACGCAGTATTTT	CASNPGTAIDTQYF
14	TRBV7-2	TRBJ1-3	.	.	TGTGCCAGCAGCATCAGTGAGCCTGGAAACACCATATATTTT	CASSISEPGNTIYF
15	TRBV24-1	TRBJ2-7	.	.	TGTGCCACCAGTGGTCCGGGACGGGCGTCCTACGAGCAGTACTTC	CATSGPGRASYEQYF
15	TRBV19	TRBJ2-1	TRBD1	many	TGTGCCAGTACGCAGACAGGGGGCACCTACAATGAGCAGTTCTTC	CASTQTGGTYNEQFF
15	TRBV15	TRBJ2-4	.	.	TGTGCCACCAGCAGAGTGGCCGCAGGGTCCCACATTCAGTACTTC	CATSRVAAGSHIQYF
14	TRBV5-1	TRBJ1-1	TRBD1	.	TGCGCCAGCAAGACACAGGGGACGAACACTGAAGCTTTCTTT	CASKTQGTNTEAFF
15	TRBV4-3	TRBJ1-2	TRBD1	.	TGCGCCAGCAGCCAAGACAGGGGGACCTTTTTCGGCTACACCTTC	CASSQDRGTFFGYTF
18	TRBV28	TRBJ2-2	TRBD2	.	TGTGCCAGCAGTTCTCGACTCCTAGCGGGGTGGGACACCGGGGAGCTGTTTTTT	CASSSRLLAGWDTGELFF
15	TRBV7-2	TRBJ1-1	.	few	TGTGCCAGCAGCTTAGGGTCCGGCATGAACACTGAAGCTTTCTTT	CASSLGSGMNTEAFF
12	TRBV30	TRBJ1-4	TRBD1	few	TGTGCAAAGGGACAGCCTAATGAAAAACTGTTTTTT	CAKGQPNEKLFF
14	TRBV28	TRBJ1-1	.	many	TGTGCCAGCAGTTATCCGACAAGGAGGACTGAAGCTTTCTTT	CASSYPTRRTEAFF
16	TRBV10-3	TRBJ2-5	.	few	TGTGCCATCAGTGAGTCGAATTTAGCGGCTCAAGAGACCCAGTACTTC	CAISESNLAAQETQYF
18	TRBV4-1	TRBJ2-4	.	.	TGCGCCAGCAGCCAAGTTCCCGATGGGGGGCGAGGCAAAAACATTCAGTACTTC	CASSQVPDGGRGKNIQYF